A selection of T cell receptor beta chains follows, all from one sample in a study of control samples from healthy donors and cancer patients. Generated by immunoSEQ multiplex PCR, the TCRdb table keeps only in-frame clones and is missing some. The data contain some 120,000 clones, about 92% of them singletons. Material for sequencing was PBMCs. The origin of the receptors is a man aged 45-60 years with head and neck cancer. CDR3s include the opening cysteine and the closing phenylalanine or tryptophan. A D gene is named only where the DNA matches it firmly. Clone sizes are given selectively: once, few, many, or a class where the clone is expanded.

size	V	J	length	D	DNA	CDR3
NA	TRBV28	TRBJ1-1	14	NA	TGTGCCAGCAGTTTAAGGGGACGTTACACTGAAGCTTTCTTT	CASSLRGRYTEAFF
NA	TRBV6-5	TRBJ1-1	14	NA	TGTGCCAGCAATGTGGAGATCTGGGACACTGAAGCTTTCTTT	CASNVEIWDTEAFF
NA	TRBV19	TRBJ1-4	15	NA	TGTGCCAGTAGTCGCGCGGGGCAGGGTAATGAAAAACTGTTTTTT	CASSRAGQGNEKLFF
NA	TRBV2	TRBJ1-1	13	TRBD1	TGTGCCAGCAAGAGGACAGGGAACACTGAAGCTTTCTTT	CASKRTGNTEAFF
NA	TRBV28	TRBJ2-7	14	NA	TGTGCCAGCAGTTTACGCGGGGGCCCGGACGAGCAGTACTTC	CASSLRGGPDEQYF
NA	TRBV4-2	TRBJ2-2	21	NA	TGTGCCAGCAGCCAAGATCCGTCGGGAAATCGAGATGCAACGAACACCGGGGAGCTGTTTTTT	CASSQDPSGNRDATNTGELFF
NA	TRBV7-3	TRBJ2-1	15	TRBD1	TGTGCCAGCAGCCTAAGACAGGGGGAAAGAAATGAGCAGTTCTTC	CASSLRQGERNEQFF
NA	TRBV6-2/TRBV6-3	TRBJ1-1	12	TRBD1	TGTGCCAGCAGCACAGGGGGCACTGAAGCTTTCTTT	CASSTGGTEAFF
NA	TRBV9	TRBJ1-2	15	NA	TGTGCCAGCAGCTCATGGACCTCGGGGGACTATGGCTACACCTTC	CASSSWTSGDYGYTF
few	TRBV29-1	TRBJ2-5	17	NA	TGCAGCGTTGGATCAGCTCATGCGGGGTATGGGTCGAAGACCCAGTACTTC	CSVGSAHAGYGSKTQYF
NA	TRBV27	TRBJ1-2	16	TRBD1	TGTGCCAGCAGTCCCCGCCCCTCGGGACAGGGACATGGCTACACCTTC	CASSPRPSGQGHGYTF
NA	TRBV27	TRBJ2-7	14	TRBD1	TGTGCCAGCAGTTTCCGGGACAGGGGATACGAGCAGTACTTC	CASSFRDRGYEQYF
NA	TRBV27	TRBJ1-1	13	NA	TGTGCCAGCAGTTCTGACCGGATCATAGAAGCTTTCTTT	CASSSDRIIEAFF
NA	TRBV2	TRBJ2-3	15	NA	TGTGCCAGCAGTGCCCGACTAGTCGGCACAGATACGCAGTATTTT	CASSARLVGTDTQYF
NA	TRBV7-9	TRBJ1-6	14	TRBD1	TGTGCCAGCAGCTTGGGACAGGGCGTGACACCCCTCCACTTT	CASSLGQGVTPLHF
NA	TRBV7-2	TRBJ2-5	18	TRBD2	TGTGCCAGCAGCCCGCAGCGGGGGGGCCGGGGTGGACAAGAGACCCAGTACTTC	CASSPQRGGRGGQETQYF
medium-sized	TRBV10-2	TRBJ2-3	14	NA	TGCGCCAGCAAAGAGGGGTACAGCCCAGATACGCAGTATTTT	CASKEGYSPDTQYF
NA	TRBV7-6	TRBJ2-2	15	NA	TGTGCCAGCAGCTCCTTAGGGGGTCTCACCGGGGAGCTGTTTTTT	CASSSLGGLTGELFF
NA	TRBV23-1	TRBJ1-5	18	TRBD1	TGCGCCAGCAGTCAATACTTATATATGGGGACAGGGGGCCAGCCCCAGCATTTT	CASSQYLYMGTGGQPQHF
NA	TRBV6-2/TRBV6-3	TRBJ2-1	18	TRBD1	TGTGCCAGCAGTTACTCGGCGGAAGGGACAGGGGGCTTGTATGAGCAGTTCTTC	CASSYSAEGTGGLYEQFF
NA	TRBV13	TRBJ1-2	16	NA	TGTGCCAGCAGCTTGAGTGGCCGGGGGACGAACTATGGCTACACCTTC	CASSLSGRGTNYGYTF
NA	TRBV6-6	TRBJ1-1	14	TRBD1	TGTGCCAGCAACCCAGGACAGGAGAACACTGAAGCTTTCTTT	CASNPGQENTEAFF
NA	TRBV5-8	TRBJ2-2	15	NA	TGTGCCAGCAGCTTGGCAGGGACATACACCGGGGAGCTGTTTTTT	CASSLAGTYTGELFF
NA	TRBV19	TRBJ2-3	13	TRBD2	TGTGCCACCGATAGCGGGGCCACAGATACGCAGTATTTT	CATDSGATDTQYF
NA	TRBV6-6	TRBJ1-1	16	TRBD1	TGTGCCAGCAGTCGAGGGACAGGGGGTAGGAACACTGAAGCTTTCTTT	CASSRGTGGRNTEAFF
NA	TRBV30	TRBJ1-4	17	NA	TGTGCCTGGAGTGTACAAACAGTCATGGGTCAGAGGGAAAAACTGTTTTTT	CAWSVQTVMGQREKLFF
NA	TRBV7-7	TRBJ1-1	13	NA	TGTGCCAGCAGCTCGGTCCATGGGACTGAAGCTTTCTTT	CASSSVHGTEAFF
NA	TRBV29-1	TRBJ2-7	13	TRBD1	TGCAGCGCTGGGACAGGGTGGTCGACCGAGCAGTACTTC	CSAGTGWSTEQYF
NA	TRBV11-1	TRBJ2-1	16	TRBD2	TGTGCCAGCGCCCTACAAGCCGGACTAGCGTCAAATGAGCAGTTCTTC	CASALQAGLASNEQFF
NA	TRBV7-2	TRBJ2-5	14	NA	TGTGCCAGCAGCTCCCGGACAGCCCAAGAGACCCAGTACTTC	CASSSRTAQETQYF
NA	TRBV9	TRBJ2-7	14	TRBD1	TGTGCCAGCAGCGCCGGACAGGTCTCCTACGAGCAGTACTTC	CASSAGQVSYEQYF
NA	TRBV28	TRBJ1-5	13	NA	TGTGCCAGCAGTTTAGCCGCCCTACAGCCCCAGCATTTT	CASSLAALQPQHF
NA	TRBV10-3	TRBJ2-3	17	NA	TGTGCCATCGGTAGCGGGACAGTGCAGTCTAGCACAGATACGCAGTATTTT	CAIGSGTVQSSTDTQYF